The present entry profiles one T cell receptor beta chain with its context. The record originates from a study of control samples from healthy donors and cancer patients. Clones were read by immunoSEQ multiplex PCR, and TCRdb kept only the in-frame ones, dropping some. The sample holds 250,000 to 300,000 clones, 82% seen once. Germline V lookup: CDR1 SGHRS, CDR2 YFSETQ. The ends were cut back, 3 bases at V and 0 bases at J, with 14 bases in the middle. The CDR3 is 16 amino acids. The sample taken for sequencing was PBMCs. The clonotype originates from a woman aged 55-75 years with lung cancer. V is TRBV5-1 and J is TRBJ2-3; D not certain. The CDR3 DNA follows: TGCGCCAGCAGCTCGGCTACTTCTCGGAGCACAGATACGCAGTATTTT. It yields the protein CASSSATSRSTDTQYF.